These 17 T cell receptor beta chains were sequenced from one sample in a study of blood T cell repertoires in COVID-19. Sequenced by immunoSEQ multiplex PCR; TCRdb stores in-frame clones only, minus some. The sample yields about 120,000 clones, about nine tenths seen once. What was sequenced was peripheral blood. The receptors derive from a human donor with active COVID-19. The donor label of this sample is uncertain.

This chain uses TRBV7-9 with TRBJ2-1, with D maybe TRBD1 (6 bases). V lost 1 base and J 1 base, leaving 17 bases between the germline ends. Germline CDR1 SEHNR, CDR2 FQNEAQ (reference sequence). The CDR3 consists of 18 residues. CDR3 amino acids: CASSLEKTGTRSYNEQFF. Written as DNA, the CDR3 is TGTGCCAGCAGCTTAGAAAAAACCGGGACACGATCCTACAATGAGCAGTTCTTC.

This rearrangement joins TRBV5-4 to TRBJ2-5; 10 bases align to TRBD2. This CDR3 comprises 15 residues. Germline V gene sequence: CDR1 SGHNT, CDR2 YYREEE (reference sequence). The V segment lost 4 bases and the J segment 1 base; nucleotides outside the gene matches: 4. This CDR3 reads CASSRTSGFQETQYF. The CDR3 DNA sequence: TGTGCCAGCAGCAGGACTAGCGGCTTCCAAGAGACCCAGTACTTC. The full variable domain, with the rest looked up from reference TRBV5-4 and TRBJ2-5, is ETGVTQSPTHLIKTRGQQVTLRCSSQSGHNTVSWYQQALGQGPQFIFQYYREEENGRGNFPPRFSGLQFPNYSSELNVNALELDDSALYLCASSRTSGFQETQYFGPGTRLLVL.

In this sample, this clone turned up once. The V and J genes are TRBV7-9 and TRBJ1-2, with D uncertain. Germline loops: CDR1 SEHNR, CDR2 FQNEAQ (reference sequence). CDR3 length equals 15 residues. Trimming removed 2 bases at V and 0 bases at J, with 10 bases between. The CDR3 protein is CASSLSNNANYGYTF. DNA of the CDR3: TGTGCCAGCAGCTTATCGAACAATGCTAACTATGGCTACACCTTC.

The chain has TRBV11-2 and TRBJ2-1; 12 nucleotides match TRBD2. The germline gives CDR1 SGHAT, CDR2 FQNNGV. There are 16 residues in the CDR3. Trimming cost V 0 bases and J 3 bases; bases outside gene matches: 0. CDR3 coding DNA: TGTGCCAGCAGCTTAGAACTAGCGGGGGGCTACAATGAGCAGTTCTTC. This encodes CASSLELAGGYNEQFF. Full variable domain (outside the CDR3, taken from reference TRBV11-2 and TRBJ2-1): EAGVAQSPRYKIIEKRQSVAFWCNPISGHATLYWYQQILGQGPKLLIQFQNNGVVDDSQLPKDRFSAERLKGVDSTLKIQPAKLEDSAVYLCASSLELAGGYNEQFFGPGTRLTVL.

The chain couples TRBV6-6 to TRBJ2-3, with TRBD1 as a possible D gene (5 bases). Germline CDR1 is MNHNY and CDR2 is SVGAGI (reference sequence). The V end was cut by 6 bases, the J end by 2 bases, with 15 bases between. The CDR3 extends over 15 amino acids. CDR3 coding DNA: TGTGCCAGCAGGGGGCCCGGGTCGGCCACAGATACGCAGTATTTT. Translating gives CASRGPGSATDTQYF.

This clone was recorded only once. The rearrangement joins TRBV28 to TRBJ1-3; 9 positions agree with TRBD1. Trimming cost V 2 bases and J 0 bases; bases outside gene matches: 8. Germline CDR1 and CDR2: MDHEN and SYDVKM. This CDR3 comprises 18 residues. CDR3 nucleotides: TGTGCCAGCAGTTTAAGAGGACAGGGGTTTCACTCTGGAAACACCATATATTTT. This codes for CASSLRGQGFHSGNTIYF.

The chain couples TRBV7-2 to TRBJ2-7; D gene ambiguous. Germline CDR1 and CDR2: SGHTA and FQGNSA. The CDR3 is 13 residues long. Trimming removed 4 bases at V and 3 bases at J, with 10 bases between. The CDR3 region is CASSSTPGYEQYF. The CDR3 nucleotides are TGTGCCAGCAGCTCCACCCCAGGCTACGAGCAGTACTTC.

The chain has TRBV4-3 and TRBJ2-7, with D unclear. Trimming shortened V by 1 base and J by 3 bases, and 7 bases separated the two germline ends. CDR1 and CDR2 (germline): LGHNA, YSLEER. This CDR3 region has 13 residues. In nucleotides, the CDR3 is TGCGCCAGCAGCCAAGTACCCGGCTACGAGCAGTACTTC. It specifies CASSQVPGYEQYF.

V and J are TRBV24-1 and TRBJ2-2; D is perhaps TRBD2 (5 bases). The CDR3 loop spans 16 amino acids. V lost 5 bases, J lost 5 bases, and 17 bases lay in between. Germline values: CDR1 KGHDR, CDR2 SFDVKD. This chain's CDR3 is CATSGRTRQGTGELFF. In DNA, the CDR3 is TGTGCCACCAGTGGACGGACTCGGCAAGGAACCGGGGAGCTGTTTTTT.

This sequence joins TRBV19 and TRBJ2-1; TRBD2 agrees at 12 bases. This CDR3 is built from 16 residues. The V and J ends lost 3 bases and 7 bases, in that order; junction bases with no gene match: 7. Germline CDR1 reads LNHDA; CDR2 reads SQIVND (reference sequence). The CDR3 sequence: CASSIALAGGQNEQFF. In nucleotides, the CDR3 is TGTGCCAGTAGTATCGCTCTAGCGGGGGGGCAGAATGAGCAGTTCTTC.

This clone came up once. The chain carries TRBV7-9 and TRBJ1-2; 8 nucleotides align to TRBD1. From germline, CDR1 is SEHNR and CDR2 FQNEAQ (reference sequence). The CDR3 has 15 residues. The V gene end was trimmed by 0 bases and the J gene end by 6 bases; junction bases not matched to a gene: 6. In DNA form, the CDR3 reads TGTGCCAGCAGCTTAGCGGAAGCAGGGGGCAATGGCTACACCTTC. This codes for CASSLAEAGGNGYTF.

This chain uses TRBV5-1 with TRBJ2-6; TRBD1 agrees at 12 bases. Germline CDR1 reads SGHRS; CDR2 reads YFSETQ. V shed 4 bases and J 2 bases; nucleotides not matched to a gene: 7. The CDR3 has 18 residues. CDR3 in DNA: TGCGCCAGCAGCCACCGGGACAGGGGGCTAGCTGGGGCCAACGTCCTGACTTTC. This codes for CASSHRDRGLAGANVLTF.

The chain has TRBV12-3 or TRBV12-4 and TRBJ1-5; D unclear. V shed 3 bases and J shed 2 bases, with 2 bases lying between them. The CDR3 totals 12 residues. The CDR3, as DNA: TGTGCCAGCAGTTTCGGCAATCAGCCCCAGCATTTT. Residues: CASSFGNQPQHF.

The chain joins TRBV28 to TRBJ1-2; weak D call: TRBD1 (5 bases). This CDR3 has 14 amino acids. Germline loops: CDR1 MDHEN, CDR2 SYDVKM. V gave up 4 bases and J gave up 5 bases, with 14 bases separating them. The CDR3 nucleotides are TGTGCCAGCAGTTCACCTCAGGGTTTTTATGGCTACACCTTC. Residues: CASSSPQGFYGYTF.

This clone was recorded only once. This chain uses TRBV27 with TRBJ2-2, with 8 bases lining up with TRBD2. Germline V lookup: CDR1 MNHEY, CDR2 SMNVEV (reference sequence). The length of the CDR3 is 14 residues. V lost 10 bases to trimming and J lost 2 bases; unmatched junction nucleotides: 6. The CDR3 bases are TGTGCCACCTTTAGCGGGGCAAACACCGGGGAGCTGTTTTTT. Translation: CATFSGANTGELFF.

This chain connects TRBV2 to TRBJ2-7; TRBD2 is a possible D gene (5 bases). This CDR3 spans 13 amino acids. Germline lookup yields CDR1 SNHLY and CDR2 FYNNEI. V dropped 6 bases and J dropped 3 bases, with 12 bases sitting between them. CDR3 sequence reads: CASSPLEGYEQYF. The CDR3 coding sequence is TGTGCCAGCAGCCCCCTAGAGGGCTACGAGCAGTACTTC.

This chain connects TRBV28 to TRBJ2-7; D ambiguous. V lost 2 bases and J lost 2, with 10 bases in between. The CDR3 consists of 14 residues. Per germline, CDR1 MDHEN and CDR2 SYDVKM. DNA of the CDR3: TGTGCCAGCAGTTTAGTGGGCGCTCCCTACGAGCAGTACTTC. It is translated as CASSLVGAPYEQYF.